The rows below give T cell receptor beta chains drawn from one sample of a study of CD8 T cells in Susac syndrome. TCRdb independently ran MiXCR on the immunoSEQ multiplex PCR reads; one entry per CDR3 protein. The sample lists about 300,000 distinct CDR3 sequences, around 91% seen once, with roughly 0.2% in the top ten. Sequenced: CD8+ T cells from PBMCs. All receptors come from a human donor with multiple sclerosis. The conserved cysteine and the conserved F or W are not part of the CDR3 here. Each record gives: V gene, J gene, CDR3 protein.

TRBV6-2/TRBV6-3,TRBJ2-2,ASNGAGGPTGELF
TRBV6-5,TRBJ2-2,ASSYSRFGELF
TRBV4-3,TRBJ1-2,ASSQDLDIALSNYGYT
TRBV19,TRBJ2-7,ASRPGQGINLH
TRBV5-5,TRBJ1-2,ASSLSGVYIYGYT
TRBV12-3/TRBV12-4,TRBJ2-1,ASSSSRSSYNEQF
TRBV11-2,TRBJ2-5,ASSLVAAGKQETQY
TRBV7-2,TRBJ1-1,ASSLGAGAPEAF
TRBV9,TRBJ1-4,ASSPGWGGEKLF
TRBV28,TRBJ2-4,ASSYRGLAKNIQY
TRBV12-3/TRBV12-4,TRBJ1-5,ASRDRVGNQPQH
TRBV9,TRBJ1-1,ASSTNNRGEMNTEAF
TRBV12-3/TRBV12-4,TRBJ2-2,ASSEVGSTGELF
TRBV19,TRBJ2-1,ASKPGPYNEQF
TRBV6-2/TRBV6-3,TRBJ2-7,ASREGALPYEQY